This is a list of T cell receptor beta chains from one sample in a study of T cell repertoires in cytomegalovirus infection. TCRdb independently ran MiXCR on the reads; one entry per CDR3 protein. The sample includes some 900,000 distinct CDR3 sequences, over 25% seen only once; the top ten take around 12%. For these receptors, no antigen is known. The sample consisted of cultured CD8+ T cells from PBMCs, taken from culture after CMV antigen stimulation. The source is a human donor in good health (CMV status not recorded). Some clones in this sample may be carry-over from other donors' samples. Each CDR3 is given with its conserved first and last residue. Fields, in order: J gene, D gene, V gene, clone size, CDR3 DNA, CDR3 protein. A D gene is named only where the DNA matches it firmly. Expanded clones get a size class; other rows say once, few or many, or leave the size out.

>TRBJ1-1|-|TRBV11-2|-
TGTGCCAGCAGACAAGACAGCAAGGGGGGTTTCTTT
CASRQDSKGGFF
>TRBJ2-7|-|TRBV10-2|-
TGCGCCAGCAGTGTTGGGTATGAAGGGTACGAGCAGTACTTC
CASSVGYEGYEQYF
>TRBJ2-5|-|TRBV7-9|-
TGTGCCAGCAGCTTAGCAGGGTCCCCCACAAGAGAGACCCAGTACTTC
CASSLAGSPTRETQYF
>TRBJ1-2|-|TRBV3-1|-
TGTGCCAGCAGCCAAGATTCCTTTGAGCCTTTCTATGGCTACACCTTC
CASSQDSFEPFYGYTF
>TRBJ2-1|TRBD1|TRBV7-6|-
TGTGCCAGCAGCTTGCCTACCAATCGTCCTACAGGGGACTCCTACAATGAGCAGTTCTTC
CASSLPTNRPTGDSYNEQFF
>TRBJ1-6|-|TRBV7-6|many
TGTGCCAGCAGCTTTGCCGGGGGGGATTCACCCCTCCACTTT
CASSFAGGDSPLHF
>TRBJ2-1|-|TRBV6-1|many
TGTGCCAGCGCTCGGACAGCAGACAACAATGAGCAGTTCTTC
CASARTADNNEQFF
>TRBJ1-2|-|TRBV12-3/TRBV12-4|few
TGTGCCAGCTGGGATGGGGGGCTATTCTATGGCTACACCTTC
CASWDGGLFYGYTF
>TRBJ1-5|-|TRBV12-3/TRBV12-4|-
TGTGCCAGCAGTTTAATGGGGGGAAGCAATCAGCCCCAGCATTTT
CASSLMGGSNQPQHF
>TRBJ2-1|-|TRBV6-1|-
TGTGCCATTCAAGGTGGACAAGGCTACAATGAGCAGTTCTTC
CAIQGGQGYNEQFF
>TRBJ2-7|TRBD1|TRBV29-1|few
TGCAGCGTTGCTGACAGGGATACCTACGAGCAGTACTTC
CSVADRDTYEQYF
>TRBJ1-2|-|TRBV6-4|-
TGTGCCAGCAGGGGACCGTTGCCCTATGGCTACACCTTC
CASRGPLPYGYTF
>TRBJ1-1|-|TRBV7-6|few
TGTGCCAGCAGCGGCCAGGGGAAGCCGACTGAAGCTTTCTTT
CASSGQGKPTEAFF
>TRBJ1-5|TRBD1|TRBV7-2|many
TGTGCCAGCAGCTTAAGGGACAGGGGTGGACAGCCCCAGCATTTT
CASSLRDRGGQPQHF
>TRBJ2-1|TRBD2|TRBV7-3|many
TGTGCCAGCAGCTTAAGCGGGGGGGCTCACAATGAGCAGTTCTTC
CASSLSGGAHNEQFF
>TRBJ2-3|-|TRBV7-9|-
TGTGCCAGCAGCCCGGCCGGTTCTAGCACAGATACGCAGTATTTT
CASSPAGSSTDTQYF
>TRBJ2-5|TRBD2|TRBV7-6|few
TGTGCCAGCAGCAAACTAGCGCGCCCGGTTGAGACCCAGTACTTC
CASSKLARPVETQYF
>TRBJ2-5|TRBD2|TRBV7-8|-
TGTGCCAGCAGCTACCCAGTTGCGGGGGGGCCGGGGCAAGAGACCCAGTACTTC
CASSYPVAGGPGQETQYF
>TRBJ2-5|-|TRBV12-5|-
TGTGCTAGTGGTTTGGGACATCAAGAGACCCAGTACTTC
CASGLGHQETQYF
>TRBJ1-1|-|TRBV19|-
TGTGCCAGTTGGAGGGATAGGATGAACACTGAAGCTTTCTTT
CASWRDRMNTEAFF
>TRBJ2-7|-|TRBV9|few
TGTGCCAGCAGTCGTACAGGTTTACGCGAGCAGTACTTC
CASSRTGLREQYF
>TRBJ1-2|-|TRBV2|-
TGTGCCAGCAGTAACGGGACGCCGGAATATGGCTACACCTTC
CASSNGTPEYGYTF
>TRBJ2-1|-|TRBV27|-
TGTGCCAGCGGGACTCATATAGAGCAGTTCTTC
CASGTHIEQFF
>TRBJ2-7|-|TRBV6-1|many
TGTGCCAGCAGGCCGGGACATCTTCTGCCCTCCTACGAGCAGTACTTC
CASRPGHLLPSYEQYF
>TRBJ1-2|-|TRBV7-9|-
TGTGCCAGCAGCTTAGAGCATGGCTACACCTTC
CASSLEHGYTF
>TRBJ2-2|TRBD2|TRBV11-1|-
TGTGCCAGCAGCTTAAAAGGACTAGCGAGCACCGGGGAGCTGTTTTTT
CASSLKGLASTGELFF
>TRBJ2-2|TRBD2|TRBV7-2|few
TGTGCCAGCAGCCTGCTAGCGGGGGCCTTGAGGACCGGGGAGCTGTTTTTT
CASSLLAGALRTGELFF
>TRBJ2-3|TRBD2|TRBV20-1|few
TGCAGTGCTAGAGAAGCAGCGGGGGGGCTTCCTAGCACAGATACGCAGTATTTT
CSAREAAGGLPSTDTQYF
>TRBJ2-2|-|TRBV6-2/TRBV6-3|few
TGTGCCAGCAGTTATAGCCCCGCCGGGGAGCTGTTTTTT
CASSYSPAGELFF
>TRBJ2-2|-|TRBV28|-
TGTGCCAGCAGTTATCTCCCGGGGACCGATAACACCGGGGAGCTGTTTTTT
CASSYLPGTDNTGELFF
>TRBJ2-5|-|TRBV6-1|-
TGTGCCAGCACTTACATCCGGGGACCCCAAGAGACCCAGTACTTC
CASTYIRGPQETQYF
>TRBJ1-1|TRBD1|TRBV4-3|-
TGCACCAGCAGCCAAGGTTCAGGGGGCAAGGGCACTGAAGCTTTCTTT
CTSSQGSGGKGTEAFF
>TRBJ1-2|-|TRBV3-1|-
TGTGCCAGCAGCCATCTTACTCCCGGGGGGTATGGCTACACCTTC
CASSHLTPGGYGYTF
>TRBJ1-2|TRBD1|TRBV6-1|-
TGTGCCAGCAGTATTGGGACAGGGCTTTATGGCTACACCTTC
CASSIGTGLYGYTF
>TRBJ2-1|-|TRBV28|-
TGTGCCAGCAGTGAGGGGTACCCCTACAATGAGCAGTTCTTC
CASSEGYPYNEQFF
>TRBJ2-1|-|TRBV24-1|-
TGTGCCACCAGCCCTGGGCTCAATGAGCAGTTCTTC
CATSPGLNEQFF
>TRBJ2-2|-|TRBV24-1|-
TGTGCCACCAGTGCCATAGGGGCCGGGGAGCTGTTTTTT
CATSAIGAGELFF
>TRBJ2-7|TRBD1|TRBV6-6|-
TGTGCCAGCAAGGGGGCCGGACAGGGTTCGGTCTACGAGCAGTACTTC
CASKGAGQGSVYEQYF
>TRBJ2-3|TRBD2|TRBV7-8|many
TGTGCCAGCAGCTTTAGACCCGGGACTAGCGGGGAAGATACGCAGTATTTT
CASSFRPGTSGEDTQYF
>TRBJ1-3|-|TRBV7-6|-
TGTGCCAGCAGCCCTTCCAGTGATCCGCACAACACCATATATTTT
CASSPSSDPHNTIYF
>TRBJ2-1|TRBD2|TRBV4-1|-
TGCGCCAGCAGCCAAGCCCGGGGGGGGCAGCATGAGCAGTTCTTC
CASSQARGGQHEQFF
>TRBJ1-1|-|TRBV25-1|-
TGTGCCAGCAGGGTCGGGGGAGTTGAAGCTTTCTTT
CASRVGGVEAFF
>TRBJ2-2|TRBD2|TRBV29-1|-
TGCAGCGCCTCAATAGCGGGGGCTCAGGCCGGGGAGCTGTTTTTT
CSASIAGAQAGELFF
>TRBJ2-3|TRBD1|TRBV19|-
TGTGCCAGTAGTAACTGGGACAGAGGGACAGATACGCAGTATTTT
CASSNWDRGTDTQYF
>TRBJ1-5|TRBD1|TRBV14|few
TGTGCCAGCAGCCACCCTAAGATCAGGGACAGAAGCAATCAGCCCCAGCATTTT
CASSHPKIRDRSNQPQHF